The rows below give T cell receptor beta chains drawn from one sample of a study of blood T cell repertoires in COVID-19. Using immunoSEQ multiplex PCR, the repertoire was profiled, and TCRdb retains in-frame clones only, with some absent. The data contain roughly 230,000 clones, 90% of them singletons. Sequenced input: peripheral blood. The receptors derive from a woman aged 55-69 years with COVID-19, enrolled during active disease. Both conserved end residues are part of each CDR3. Each record gives: clone size, V gene, J gene, D gene, CDR3 DNA, CDR3 protein. D genes are given only for firm matches. Part of the rows lack a size; the others show once, few, many or a class for expanded clones.

NA	TRBV2	TRBJ1-1	NA	TGTGCCAGCAAGTTGGCGGGAGGGAACACTGAAGCTTTCTTT	CASKLAGGNTEAFF
NA	TRBV7-9	TRBJ2-3	TRBD1	TGTGCCAGCAGCCTGGGGGACAGGGGATCACTTAGAGATACGCAGTATTTT	CASSLGDRGSLRDTQYF
few	TRBV5-1	TRBJ1-5	NA	TGCGCCAGCAGCTACGACTTGGATCAGCCCCAGCATTTT	CASSYDLDQPQHF
NA	TRBV6-5	TRBJ2-1	NA	TGTGCCAGCAGTTACGGGGGGAGCTCCTACAATGAGCAGTTCTTC	CASSYGGSSYNEQFF
once	TRBV30	TRBJ1-2	TRBD1	TGTGCCCTGCGACGGACAGGAGACCTTTATGGCTACACCTTC	CALRRTGDLYGYTF
NA	TRBV29-1	TRBJ1-6	NA	TGCAGCGCCCAGTGGGGACATACCAATTCACCCCTCCACTTT	CSAQWGHTNSPLHF
NA	TRBV18	TRBJ1-2	TRBD1	TGTGCCAGCTCACCAGCCGGGACAGTGCGCTATGGCTACACCTTC	CASSPAGTVRYGYTF
NA	TRBV9	TRBJ1-6	TRBD1	TGTGCCAGCAGCACCTCCGGGACAGGGACTTCACCCCTCCACTTT	CASSTSGTGTSPLHF
few	TRBV4-3	TRBJ2-3	TRBD1	TGCGCCAGCAGCCAAGACCCCGACAGGGAAGATACGCAGTATTTT	CASSQDPDREDTQYF
NA	TRBV5-8	TRBJ1-1	TRBD1	TGTGCCAGCAGCTGGCCGGGACAGAAAGCTTTCTTT	CASSWPGQKAFF
few	TRBV5-6	TRBJ2-7	TRBD1	TGTGCCAGCAGCGTCGACAGGGCATCCTACGAGCAGTACTTC	CASSVDRASYEQYF
NA	TRBV11-3	TRBJ2-1	NA	TGTGCCAGCAGCTTCAACTGGTACAATGAGCAGTTCTTC	CASSFNWYNEQFF
NA	TRBV4-2	TRBJ1-5	TRBD1	TGTGCCAGCAGCCATGAGAGGGACAGGAATCAGCCCCAGCATTTT	CASSHERDRNQPQHF
once	TRBV6-4	TRBJ2-2	TRBD2	TGTGCCGGGGGGGTCTGGACGAACACCGGGGAGCTGTTTTTT	CAGGVWTNTGELFF
NA	TRBV6-1	TRBJ2-1	NA	TGTGCCAGCAGTGAGGCTAGTATCTACAATGAGCAGTTCTTC	CASSEASIYNEQFF
NA	TRBV9	TRBJ2-3	TRBD2	TGTGCCAGCAGCGTAGGACTAGCGAGCGTCACAGATACGCAGTATTTT	CASSVGLASVTDTQYF
NA	TRBV12-3/TRBV12-4	TRBJ2-5	TRBD1	TGTGCCAGCACCACGACAGGGGGAGAGACCCAGTACTTC	CASTTTGGETQYF
NA	TRBV24-1	TRBJ2-1	TRBD1	TGTGCCACCAGTGACTCCGGGACAGGGAAGGGTGAGCAGTTCTTC	CATSDSGTGKGEQFF
once	TRBV4-3	TRBJ2-7	NA	TGCGCCAGCAGCCAAGATCAGGGTACCTACGAGCAGTACTTC	CASSQDQGTYEQYF
once	TRBV7-2	TRBJ1-1	NA	TGTGCCAGCAGCTTGCGACACAGGGTCAACACTGAAGCTTTCTTT	CASSLRHRVNTEAFF
NA	TRBV18	TRBJ1-2	TRBD1	TGTGCCAGCTCACCAAGGAGACAGGGGATTAATGGCTACACCTTC	CASSPRRQGINGYTF
NA	TRBV6-5	TRBJ2-5	NA	TGTGCCAGCAGTTACCCAGGGTTAGAGACCCAGTACTTC	CASSYPGLETQYF
once	TRBV2	TRBJ1-6	TRBD1	TGTGCCAGCAGTGGATGGACAGGGGATAATTCACCCCTCCACTTT	CASSGWTGDNSPLHF
NA	TRBV6-5	TRBJ1-6	TRBD1	TGTGCCAGTTCGGGACAGGGTCTTCGGTCACCCCTCCACTTT	CASSGQGLRSPLHF
NA	TRBV10-3	TRBJ1-1	NA	TGTGCCATCAGTGAGTCGAGGGCGGTCAGGGGGAACACTGAAGCTTTCTTT	CAISESRAVRGNTEAFF
NA	TRBV3-1/TRBV3-2	TRBJ1-1	NA	TGTGCCAGCAGCCAGCAGTTGAACACTGAAGCTTTCTTT	CASSQQLNTEAFF
few	TRBV6-5	TRBJ1-1	TRBD1	TGTGCCAGCCCCCTCGGGACAGACTCGAACACTGAAGCTTTCTTT	CASPLGTDSNTEAFF
NA	TRBV2	TRBJ1-2	NA	TGTGCCAGCAGATCGCGGGGTTCAGGTGGCTACACCTTC	CASRSRGSGGYTF
NA	TRBV7-9	TRBJ1-5	NA	TGTGCCAGCAGCTTAGTCGGGAATCAGCCCCAGCATTTT	CASSLVGNQPQHF
NA	TRBV19	TRBJ1-2	NA	TGTGCCAGTAGCGACCCCCCAGGGCAGGGGGGCTACACCTTC	CASSDPPGQGGYTF
once	TRBV18	TRBJ2-3	NA	TGTGCCAGCTCACCGGTAACAGGGATGAGCACAGATACGCAGTATTTT	CASSPVTGMSTDTQYF
NA	TRBV25-1	TRBJ2-5	TRBD2	TGTGCCAGCAGTGCCACTAGCGGGGGGGCCTATGAGACCCAGTACTTC	CASSATSGGAYETQYF
NA	TRBV7-8	TRBJ1-1	NA	TGTGCCAGCAGCTTATATCCGGGGGGCGTGAACACTGAAGCTTTCTTT	CASSLYPGGVNTEAFF
NA	TRBV3-1/TRBV3-2	TRBJ1-1	NA	TGTGCCAGCAGCCAAGTTACGGACAGTAGTGAAGCTTTCTTT	CASSQVTDSSEAFF
NA	TRBV11-1	TRBJ2-3	TRBD1	TGTGCCAGCAGCCTTCTAGGACAGGGTATTGGGCAGTATTTT	CASSLLGQGIGQYF
NA	TRBV19	TRBJ1-5	TRBD1	TGTGCCAGTAGCACAGGGGGGAGCAATCAGCCCCAGCATTTT	CASSTGGSNQPQHF
NA	TRBV6-5	TRBJ1-6	NA	TGTGCCAGCATGCGGTCTCCACCCCTCCACTTT	CASMRSPPLHF
NA	TRBV20-1	TRBJ2-2	NA	TGTTCGTGGGGACTGGCGGGGGAGCTGTTTTTT	CSWGLAGELFF